This T cell receptor (beta chain) was captured by sequencing in a study of blood T cell repertoires in COVID-19. Across the whole study: PBMCs, B-cell-depleted T cells, or T cells were the source of the cDNA or gDNA that made up the material.

TCRdb's table, derived via immunoSEQ multiplex PCR, lists solely in-frame clones and lacks some. The sample holds about 220,000 clones, 85% seen once. CDR1 and CDR2 from the germline V gene are MNHNS and SASEGT. V lost 4 bases and J lost 2; bases outside the gene matches: 5. The CDR3 is 16 amino acids. Source material: peripheral blood. This TCR derives from a man between 45 and 60 years old who had recovered from COVID-19. The chain links TRBV6-1 to TRBJ2-6; 7 bases agree with TRBD1. CDR3 nucleotide sequence: TGTGCCAGCAGTGGGGGACAGCCCCCTGGGGCCAACGTCCTGACTTTC. As protein: CASSGGQPPGANVLTF.